The clone carrying this T cell receptor (beta chain) was counted ten times or more. Its specificity is unknown. The data were taken from a study of Graves' ophthalmopathy and Graves' hyperthyroidism. The authors amplified TCR beta CDR3 regions, and they did so from RNA transcripts for repertoire sequencing. First-round RT-PCR used HTBI primers; second-round multiplex PCR followed. TCRdb re-analysed the multiplex PCR reads in MiXCR, keeping a single row per CDR3 protein. The sample records a few hundred thousand distinct CDR3 sequences, about a fifth being singletons. Regarding the study as a whole: Most expanded clonotypes from thyroid (those above 0.001 frequency) were also found in blood. Built on 13 signatures, a model told ophthalmopathy apart from stable hyperthyroidism with 85% to 90% sensitivity and around 80% specificity.

The clonotype originates from a woman aged 50 to 65 with Graves' ophthalmopathy. Sequencing was done on a sample of peripheral blood.

This CDR3 reads CAITPSDSYEQYF. The CDR3 nucleotides are TGTGCCATCACCCCTAGCGACTCCTACGAGCAGTACTTC. The chain has TRBV10-3 and TRBJ2-7; possibly TRBD2 for D (6 bases). The CDR3 contains 13 residues. The ends were cut back, 7 bases at V and 0 bases at J, with 10 bases in the middle. CDR1 and CDR2 from the germline V gene are ENHRY and SYGVKD.